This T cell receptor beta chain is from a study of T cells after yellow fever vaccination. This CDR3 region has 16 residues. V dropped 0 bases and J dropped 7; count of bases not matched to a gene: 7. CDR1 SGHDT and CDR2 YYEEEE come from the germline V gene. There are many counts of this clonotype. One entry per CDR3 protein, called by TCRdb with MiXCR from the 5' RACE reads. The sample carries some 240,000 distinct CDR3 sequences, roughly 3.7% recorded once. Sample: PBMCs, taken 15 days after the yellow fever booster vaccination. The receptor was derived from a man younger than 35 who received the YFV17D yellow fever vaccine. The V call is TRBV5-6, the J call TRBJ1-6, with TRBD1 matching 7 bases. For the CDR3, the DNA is TGTGCCAGCAGCTTGGGTCCAGGGGGACGAAATTCACCCCTCCACTTT. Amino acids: CASSLGPGGRNSPLHF.